This TCR beta chain emerged from a study of cytomegalovirus exposure and HLA in healthy donors. Study context: Most donors, about 77% of a few hundred genotyped, fell in the Caucasian-associated ancestry cluster.

PCR involved 60 Vbeta and 13 Jbeta primers. Assay: immunoSEQ multiplex PCR; the TCRdb copy retains only in-frame clones and omits some. The sample includes more than 50,000 clones. Study observations and caveats: Analysis was performed later, and it showed HLA-associated TCR beta chains to be more clonally expanded than equally common others.

Trimming cost V 4 bases and J 0 bases; bases outside gene matches: 4. CDR1 is SQVTM and CDR2 is ANQGSEA in the germline V gene. CDR3 length equals 14 residues. About this clone: Its target is unknown.

The clonotype was recovered from a man in his late teens or twenties in good health and CMV-seropositive. The rearrangement joins TRBV29-1 to TRBJ2-7, with 9 bases lining up with TRBD2. The sample taken for sequencing was PBMCs. CDR3 region: CSVVLAGASYEQYF. The CDR3 DNA reads as TGCAGCGTTGTATTAGCGGGGGCCTCCTACGAGCAGTACTTC.